This TCR beta chain was obtained from a study of shared clonotypes between healthy human individuals. Study-level results: Sequencing depth was expected to affect clonotype sharing among donors.

Genomic DNA from each subset was divided evenly over several immunoSEQ plates. Clones were sequenced by immunoSEQ multiplex PCR, and TCRdb holds only the in-frame ones, with some missing. The sample shows 550,000 to 600,000 clones, roughly four fifths of them seen only once. In germline, CDR1 is KGHSH, CDR2 LQKENI. Trimming removed 5 bases at V and 5 bases at J, with 14 bases between. The CDR3 has 14 residues. Only a few counts were recorded for this clone. Its antigen is as yet unknown. The TCR comes from a woman between 40 and 55 years old in good health. Some clones in this sample may be carry-over from other donors' samples. The rearrangement uses TRBV18 and TRBJ2-3; D may be TRBD1 or TRBD2 (5 bases each). The sample consisted of PBMCs. The CDR3: CASSSPWDGDTQYF. The CDR3 region has the DNA TGTGCCAGCTCATCCCCCTGGGACGGAGATACGCAGTATTTT.